This T cell receptor beta chain was observed in a study of cytomegalovirus exposure and HLA in healthy donors. General observations from the study: Segments of the TCR beta V type were, in most cases, productive about 90% or about 30% of the time in an earlier analysis. Follow-up analysis found HLA locus-dependent TCR association rates, highest for DRB1 and lowest for HLA-C.

The germline gives CDR1 KGHSH, CDR2 LQKENI. V dropped 3 bases and J dropped 0 bases, with 12 bases sitting between them. This CDR3 has 16 residues. As for the donors, each was a healthy bone marrow donor. Details on this clone: Its antigen is currently unknown.

The PCR used 60 Vbeta and 13 Jbeta primers. Authors' processing steps: Some 9.9 million of tens of millions of unique TCR beta chains were shared, per a later count. Using immunoSEQ multiplex PCR, the repertoire was profiled, and TCRdb retains in-frame clones only, with some absent. For V, J and clone size, that table is used; D and trimming come from the DNA. The profile shows about 160,000 clones, roughly 80% of them singletons. The chain has TRBV18 and TRBJ2-4; maybe TRBD1 (6 bases). The sequence was obtained from a man aged 18 to 29 in good health and CMV-seropositive. Sequenced sample: PBMCs. The CDR3: CASSPTDRAAKNIQYF. In nucleotides, the CDR3 is TGTGCCAGCTCACCTACGGACAGAGCAGCCAAAAACATTCAGTACTTC.